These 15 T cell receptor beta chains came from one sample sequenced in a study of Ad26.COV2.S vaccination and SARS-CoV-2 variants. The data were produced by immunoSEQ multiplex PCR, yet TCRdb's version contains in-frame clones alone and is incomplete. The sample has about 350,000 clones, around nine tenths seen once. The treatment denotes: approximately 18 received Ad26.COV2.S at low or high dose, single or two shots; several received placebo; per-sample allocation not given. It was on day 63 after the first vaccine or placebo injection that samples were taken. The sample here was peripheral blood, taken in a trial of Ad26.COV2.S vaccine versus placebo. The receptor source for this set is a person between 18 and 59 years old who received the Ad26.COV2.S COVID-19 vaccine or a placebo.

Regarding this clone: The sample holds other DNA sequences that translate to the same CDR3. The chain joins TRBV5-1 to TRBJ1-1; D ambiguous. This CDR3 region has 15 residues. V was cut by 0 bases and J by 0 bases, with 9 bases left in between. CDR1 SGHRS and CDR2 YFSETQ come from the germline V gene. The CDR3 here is CASSLASGVNTEAFF. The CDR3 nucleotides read TGCGCCAGCAGCTTGGCCTCCGGGGTGAACACTGAAGCTTTCTTT.

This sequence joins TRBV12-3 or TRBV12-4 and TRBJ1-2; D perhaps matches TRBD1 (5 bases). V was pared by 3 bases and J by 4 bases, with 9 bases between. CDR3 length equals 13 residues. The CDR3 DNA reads TGTGCCAGCAGTTTGGCAGGGTCCTATGGCTACACCTTC. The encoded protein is CASSLAGSYGYTF.

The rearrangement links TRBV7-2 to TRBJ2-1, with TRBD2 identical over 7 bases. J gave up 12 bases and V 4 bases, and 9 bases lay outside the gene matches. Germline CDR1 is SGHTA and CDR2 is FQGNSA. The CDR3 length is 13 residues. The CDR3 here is CASSSERGRGQFF. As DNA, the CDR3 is TGTGCCAGCAGCTCAGAGCGGGGTAGGGGGCAGTTCTTC.

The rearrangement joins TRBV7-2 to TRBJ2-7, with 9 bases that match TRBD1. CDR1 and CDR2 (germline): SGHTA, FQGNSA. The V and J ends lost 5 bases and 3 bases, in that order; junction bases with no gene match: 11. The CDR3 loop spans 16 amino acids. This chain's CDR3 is CASSVIGTGLLYEQYF. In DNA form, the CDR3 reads TGTGCCAGCAGCGTCATCGGGACAGGGCTTCTCTACGAGCAGTACTTC.

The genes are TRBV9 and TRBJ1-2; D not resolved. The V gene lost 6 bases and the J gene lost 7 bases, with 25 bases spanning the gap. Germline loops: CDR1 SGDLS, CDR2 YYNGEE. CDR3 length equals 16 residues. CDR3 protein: CASNLGGGELMRGYTF. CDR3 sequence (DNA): TGTGCCAGCAATTTGGGTGGCGGGGAACTTATGCGTGGCTACACCTTC.

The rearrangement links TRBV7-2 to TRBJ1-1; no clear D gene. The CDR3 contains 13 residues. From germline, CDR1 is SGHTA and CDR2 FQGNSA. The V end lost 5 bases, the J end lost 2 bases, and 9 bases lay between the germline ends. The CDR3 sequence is CASSPGRNTEAFF. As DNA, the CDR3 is TGTGCCAGCAGCCCGGGCCGTAACACTGAAGCTTTCTTT.

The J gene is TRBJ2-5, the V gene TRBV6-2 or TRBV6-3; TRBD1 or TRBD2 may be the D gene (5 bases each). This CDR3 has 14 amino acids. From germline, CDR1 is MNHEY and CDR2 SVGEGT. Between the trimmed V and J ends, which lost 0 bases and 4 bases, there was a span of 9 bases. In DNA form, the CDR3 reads TGTGCCAGCAGTTACTCCGGGGCTGCAGAGACCCAGTACTTC. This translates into CASSYSGAAETQYF.

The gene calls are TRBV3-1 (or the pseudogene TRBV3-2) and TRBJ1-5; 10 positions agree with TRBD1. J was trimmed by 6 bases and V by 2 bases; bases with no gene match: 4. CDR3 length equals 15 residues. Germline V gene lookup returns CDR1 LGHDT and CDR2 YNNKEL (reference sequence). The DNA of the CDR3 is TGTGCCAGCAGCCAACGGACAGGGGGGGGTCAGCCCCAGCATTTT. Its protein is CASSQRTGGGQPQHF.

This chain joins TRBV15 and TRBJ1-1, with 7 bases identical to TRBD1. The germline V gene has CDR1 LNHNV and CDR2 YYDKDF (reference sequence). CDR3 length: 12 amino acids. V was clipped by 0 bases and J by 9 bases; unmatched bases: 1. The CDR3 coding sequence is TGTGCCACCAGCAGAGAGACAGGGAAAGCTTTCTTT. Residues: CATSRETGKAFF. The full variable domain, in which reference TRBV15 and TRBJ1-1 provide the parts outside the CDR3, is DAMVIQNPRYQVTQFGKPVTLSCSQTLNHNVMYWYQQKSSQAPKLLFHYYDKDFNNEADTPDNFQSRRPNTSFCFLDIRSPGLGDTAMYLCATSRETGKAFFGQGTRLTVV.

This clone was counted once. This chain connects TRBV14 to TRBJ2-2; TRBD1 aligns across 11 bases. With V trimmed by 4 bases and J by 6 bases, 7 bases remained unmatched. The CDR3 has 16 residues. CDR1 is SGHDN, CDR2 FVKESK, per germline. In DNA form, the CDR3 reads TGTGCCAGCAGCCGCTGGGACAGGGGGTCTGCCGGGGAGCTGTTTTTT. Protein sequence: CASSRWDRGSAGELFF.

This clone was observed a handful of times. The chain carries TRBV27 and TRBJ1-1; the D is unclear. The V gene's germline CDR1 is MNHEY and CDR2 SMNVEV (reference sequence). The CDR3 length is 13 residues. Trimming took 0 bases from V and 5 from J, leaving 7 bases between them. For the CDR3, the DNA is TGTGCCAGCAGTTTATCGTGGCTGACTGAAGCTTTCTTT. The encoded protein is CASSLSWLTEAFF.

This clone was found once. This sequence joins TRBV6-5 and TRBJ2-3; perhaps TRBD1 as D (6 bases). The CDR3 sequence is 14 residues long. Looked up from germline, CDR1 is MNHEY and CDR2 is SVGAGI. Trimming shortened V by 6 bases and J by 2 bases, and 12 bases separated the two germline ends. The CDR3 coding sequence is TGTGCCAGCAGAATGGGGGCTGCCACAGATACGCAGTATTTT. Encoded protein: CASRMGAATDTQYF.

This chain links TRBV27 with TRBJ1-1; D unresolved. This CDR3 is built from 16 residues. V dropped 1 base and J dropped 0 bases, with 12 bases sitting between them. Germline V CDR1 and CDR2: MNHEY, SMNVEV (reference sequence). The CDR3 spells CASSLWTGSMNTEAFF. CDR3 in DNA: TGTGCCAGCAGTTTATGGACGGGTTCAATGAACACTGAAGCTTTCTTT.

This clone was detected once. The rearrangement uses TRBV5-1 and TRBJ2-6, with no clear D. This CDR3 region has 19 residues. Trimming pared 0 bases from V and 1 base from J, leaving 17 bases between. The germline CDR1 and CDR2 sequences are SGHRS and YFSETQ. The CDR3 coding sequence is TGCGCCAGCAGCTTGGAAGACCCGGGTTTCGGGTCTGGGGCCAACGTCCTGACTTTC. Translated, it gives CASSLEDPGFGSGANVLTF. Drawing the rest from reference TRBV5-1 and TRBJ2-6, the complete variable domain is KAGVTQTPRYLIKTRGQQVTLSCSPISGHRSVSWYQQTPGQGLQFLFEYFSETQRNKGNFPGRFSGRQFSNSRSEMNVSTLELGDSALYLCASSLEDPGFGSGANVLTFGAGSRLTVL.

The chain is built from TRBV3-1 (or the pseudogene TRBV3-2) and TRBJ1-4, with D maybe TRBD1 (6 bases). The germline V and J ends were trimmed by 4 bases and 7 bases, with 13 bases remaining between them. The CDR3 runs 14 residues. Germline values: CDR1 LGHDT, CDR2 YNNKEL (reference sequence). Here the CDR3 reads CASSLQGGVEKLFF. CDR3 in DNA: TGTGCCAGCAGCCTACAGGGAGGGGTTGAAAAACTGTTTTTT.